The 14 T cell receptor beta chains in this list originate from one sample, sequenced in a study of cytomegalovirus exposure and HLA in healthy donors. PCR involved 60 Vbeta and 13 Jbeta primers. Profiled with immunoSEQ multiplex PCR; TCRdb holds only in-frame clones, not every one. This table holds around 85,000 clones, 70% to 75% found once. Sample: PBMCs. The receptor source for this set is a man aged 55 to 69 in good health and CMV-seronegative.

The chain joins TRBV5-6 to TRBJ1-4, with D unclear. The germline CDR1 and CDR2 sequences are SGHDT and YYEEEE. V was cut by 0 bases and J by 7 bases, with 7 bases left in between. There are 13 residues in the CDR3. CDR3 loop: CASSLGSGEKLFF. The DNA of the CDR3 is TGTGCCAGCAGCTTGGGCAGTGGTGAAAAACTGTTTTTT.

The rearrangement uses TRBV6-1 and TRBJ2-1; 9 bases fit TRBD1. Germline-derived CDR1 and CDR2 are MNHNS and SASEGT. J gave up 4 bases and V 2 bases, and 3 bases lay outside the gene matches. The CDR3 is made up of 15 amino acids. In DNA form, the CDR3 reads TGTGCCAGCAGTGAACAGGGACAGGGTTACAATGAGCAGTTCTTC. It encodes CASSEQGQGYNEQFF.

This clone was counted once. The V and J genes are TRBV29-1 and TRBJ1-1; D is possibly TRBD1 (5 bases). This CDR3 has 15 residues. V was clipped by 0 bases and J by 6 bases, with 17 bases between them. Germline V gene sequence: CDR1 SQVTM, CDR2 ANQGSEA. The CDR3 region has the DNA TGCAGCGTTGAAGATCGTGGGGCGGGGCGGGCTGAAGCTTTCTTT. It encodes CSVEDRGAGRAEAFF.

This chain uses TRBV9 with TRBJ2-5; 8 nucleotides line up with TRBD1. Germline V gene data show CDR1 as SGDLS and CDR2 as YYNGEE. The trim removed 3 bases at V and 5 bases at J, leaving 3 bases unmatched. CDR3 length equals 13 residues. The CDR3 nucleotides read TGTGCCAGCAGCGGGAGACAGGGGGAGACCCAGTACTTC. Its translation is CASSGRQGETQYF.

The chain couples TRBV5-6 to TRBJ1-2; D is perhaps TRBD1 (6 bases). The germline V and J ends were trimmed by 3 bases and 6 bases, with 9 bases remaining between them. Germline V gene data show CDR1 as SGHDT and CDR2 as YYEEEE. This CDR3 spans 12 amino acids. The DNA of the CDR3 is TGTGCCAGCAGCTCGGGACATAATGGCTACACCTTC. As protein: CASSSGHNGYTF.

This clone has just a few counts. This chain joins TRBV19 and TRBJ1-2; 7 bases fit TRBD1. The CDR3 has 12 residues. The ends lost 7 bases at V and 10 bases at J; junction bases unmatched: 9. CDR1 is LNHDA, CDR2 SQIVND, per germline (reference sequence). CDR3: CASTTDRIVYTF. CDR3 coding DNA: TGTGCCAGTACCACGGACAGGATCGTCTACACCTTC.

V and J are TRBV30 and TRBJ1-6; D is unresolved. CDR1 GTSNPN and CDR2 SVGIG come from the germline V gene (reference sequence). Trimming removed 1 base from V and 4 bases from J, with 8 bases in between. The CDR3 covers 14 residues. The CDR3 DNA reads as TGTGCCTGGAGTGAGGTCAGGTATAATTCACCCCTCCACTTT. Translated: CAWSEVRYNSPLHF.

The gene calls are TRBV27 and TRBJ2-7, with D maybe TRBD1 (5 bases). V lost 8 bases and J 2 bases, leaving 19 bases between the germline ends. The CDR3 runs 15 residues. The germline V gene encodes CDR1 MNHEY and CDR2 SMNVEV (reference sequence). CDR3 loop: CASGTYRTLTYEQYF. In DNA form, the CDR3 reads TGTGCCAGCGGAACTTACAGGACCCTTACCTACGAGCAGTACTTC.

The count of this clone is one. The genes are TRBV1 and TRBJ1-2; the D call of TRBD1 is as the table states it, not checked on the DNA. TRBV1 corresponds to a pseudogene. The CDR3 consists of 13 residues. In nucleotides, the CDR3 is TGCACCAGCAGTCCCCGACAGGGCTATGGCTACACCTTC. Protein sequence: CTSSPRQGYGYTF.

The chain is built from TRBV5-1 and TRBJ2-3; 11 positions agree with TRBD2. This CDR3 is 20 amino acids long. The V and J ends lost 4 bases and 0 bases, in that order; junction bases with no gene match: 16. Per the germline V gene, CDR1 is SGHRS and CDR2 is YFSETQ. The CDR3 bases are TGCGCCAGCAGCGCGAAATTTCCCGGGACTAGCGGAACTAGCACAGATACGCAGTATTTT. Amino acids: CASSAKFPGTSGTSTDTQYF.

The J gene is TRBJ1-1, the V gene TRBV5-1, with TRBD1 matching 8 bases. The CDR3 length is 16 residues. V lost 4 bases and J lost 5; bases outside the gene matches: 13. In germline, CDR1 is SGHRS, CDR2 YFSETQ. The CDR3 sequence is CASSPKIGQGGTEAFF. DNA for the CDR3: TGCGCCAGCAGCCCTAAAATAGGACAGGGCGGGACTGAAGCTTTCTTT.

This clone has a handful of counts. This chain joins TRBV25-1 and TRBJ2-7; D is perhaps TRBD2 (5 bases). From germline, CDR1 is MGHDK and CDR2 SYGVNS. CDR3 length equals 15 residues. V lost 0 bases and J 6 bases, leaving 15 bases between the germline ends. CDR3 bases: TGTGCCAGCAGTGAATACGGAAGCGCGGCGGGCGAGCAGTACTTC. Its translation: CASSEYGSAAGEQYF.

V usage is TRBV10-3 and J usage is TRBJ1-2; 7 bases agree with TRBD1. Germline values: CDR1 ENHRY, CDR2 SYGVKD. The CDR3 length is 15 residues. J lost 0 bases, V lost 2 bases, and 3 bases had no gene match. The CDR3 reads CAISENRGANYGYTF. DNA for the CDR3: TGTGCCATCAGTGAGAACAGGGGCGCTAACTATGGCTACACCTTC.

This clone was observed once. This rearrangement joins TRBV9 to TRBJ2-3; 11 bases are shared with TRBD2. Looked up from germline, CDR1 is SGDLS and CDR2 is YYNGEE. The V segment lost 8 bases and the J segment 8 bases; nucleotides outside the gene matches: 7. The CDR3 has 13 residues. The CDR3 DNA reads TGTGCCAGTGGGGGACTAGCGGCCCCTACGCAGTATTTT. Protein: CASGGLAAPTQYF.